A selection of T cell receptor beta chains follows, all from one sample in a study of long-term antiretroviral therapy in people with HIV. Sequencing was performed with immunoSEQ multiplex PCR; in TCRdb, only in-frame clones are kept and a portion is missing. The table records 9,500 to 12,000 clones, 81% of them present only once. This specimen consisted of unsorted PBMCs, obtained 1.8 years after starting antiretroviral therapy. The receptors were sampled from a man aged 35 to 55 with HIV. Each CDR3 is given with its conserved first and last residue. D genes are given only for firm matches. Part of the rows lack a size; the others show once, few, many or a class for expanded clones.

d_call j_call clone_size cdr3_length v_call cdr3_nt cdr3_aa
- TRBJ2-1 few 17 TRBV7-9 TGTGCCAGCAGCCTAGCCACCCCCGGGACAATCTACAATGAGCAGTTCTTC CASSLATPGTIYNEQFF
TRBD2 TRBJ2-7 - 16 TRBV7-8 TGTGCCAGCAGCTCCGGCCCCGCTAGCGGGAGATACGAGCAGTACTTC CASSSGPASGRYEQYF
TRBD2 TRBJ2-3 once 14 TRBV29-1 TGCAGCGTTGAGGGACTAGCGGGAACTGATACGCAGTATTTT CSVEGLAGTDTQYF
- TRBJ1-3 - 13 TRBV30 TGTGCCTGGAGTTCAGGGCTTGGAAACACCATATATTTT CAWSSGLGNTIYF
- TRBJ2-1 - 13 TRBV14 TGTGCCAGCAGCCAAAACCAGGGTGGGGAGCAGTTCTTC CASSQNQGGEQFF
- TRBJ1-1 - 13 TRBV10-3 TGTGCCATCAGCTTACAGGCGAACACTGAAGCTTTCTTT CAISLQANTEAFF
TRBD1 TRBJ2-2 - 20 TRBV7-8 TGTGCCAGCAGCGAAGGGGTTCGAGAGACAGGGAATCGGGTGACCGGGGAGCTGTTTTTT CASSEGVRETGNRVTGELFF
- TRBJ1-5 - 14 TRBV29-1 TGCAGCGTTGGCACTGATGCGGCCTATCAGCCCCAGCATTTT CSVGTDAAYQPQHF
TRBD2 TRBJ2-2 - 14 TRBV7-9 TGTGCCAGCAGCTATCGAGCGGGAGCCGGGGAGCTGTTTTTT CASSYRAGAGELFF
- TRBJ2-5 - 15 TRBV28 TGTGCCAGCAGTCCGCCGGGGGCAAGAAGGGAGACCCAGTACTTC CASSPPGARRETQYF
TRBD1 TRBJ1-1 once 14 TRBV30 TGTGCCTGGAGCCACGGGACAGCAAACACTGAAGCTTTCTTT CAWSHGTANTEAFF
- TRBJ2-5 - 14 TRBV7-3 TGTGCCAGCAGCCCTTACTCAGGGGGGGAGACCCAGTACTTC CASSPYSGGETQYF
- TRBJ2-3 - 14 TRBV13 TGTGCCAGCAGCTTAGCAAAGGACAGAGATACGCAGTATTTT CASSLAKDRDTQYF
TRBD2 TRBJ2-1 - 14 TRBV18 TGTGCCAGCTCACGGCTAGCGGTCTACAATGAGCAGTTCTTC CASSRLAVYNEQFF
TRBD2 TRBJ2-5 - 17 TRBV5-1 TGCGCCAGCAGCTTACTAGCGGGAGTCCCCCTTCAAGAGACCCAGTACTTC CASSLLAGVPLQETQYF
- TRBJ1-1 - 13 TRBV27 TGTGCCAGCAGGAATCACGTGAACACTGAAGCTTTCTTT CASRNHVNTEAFF
- TRBJ2-7 - 14 TRBV5-6 TGTGCCAGCAGCCGGCAGGTCTACTCCTACGAGCAGTACTTC CASSRQVYSYEQYF
TRBD1 TRBJ1-5 - 13 TRBV12-5 TGTGCTAGTGGTTTGGGACAGGGTCAGCCCCAGCATTTT CASGLGQGQPQHF
- TRBJ2-7 - 13 TRBV5-1 TGCGCCAGCAGCCCCACCCCCAGTTACGAGCAGTACTTC CASSPTPSYEQYF
TRBD1 TRBJ2-5 - 16 TRBV7-2 TGTGCCAGCAGTAAACAGGGGGCACCGGGCCAAGAGACCCAGTACTTC CASSKQGAPGQETQYF
- TRBJ2-7 few 15 TRBV4-2 TGTGCCAGCAGCCAAGAGTTGTCGGACTCCTACGAGCAGTACTTC CASSQELSDSYEQYF
- TRBJ2-2 - 14 TRBV30 TGTGCCTGGGGGGTTTGGGCATGGGACGGGGAGCTGTTTTTT CAWGVWAWDGELFF
- TRBJ2-2 - 14 TRBV7-8 TGTGCCAGCAGCTTTCCAGCGAACACCGGGGAGCTGTTTTTT CASSFPANTGELFF
TRBD2 TRBJ2-7 - 15 TRBV30 TGTGCCTGGAGGCGACTAGCGGGAGGAGCCTACGAGCAGTACTTC CAWRRLAGGAYEQYF
- TRBJ1-2 few 13 TRBV2 TGTGCCAGCATCCCTGATCGGGAGGATGGCTACACCTTC CASIPDREDGYTF
- TRBJ1-2 - 15 TRBV5-1 TGCGCCAGCAAGACCGGGACCCAGAACGGCTATGGCTACACCTTC CASKTGTQNGYGYTF
TRBD2 TRBJ2-1 - 14 TRBV29-1 TGCAGCGCACTTGGGACTAGCGGGAACAATGAGCAGTTCTTC CSALGTSGNNEQFF
TRBD1 TRBJ1-5 - 17 TRBV18 TGTGCCAGCTCACTAAAAGGACAGGGAAATAGCAATCAGCCCCAGCATTTT CASSLKGQGNSNQPQHF
TRBD2 TRBJ2-3 - 19 TRBV27 TGTGCCAGCAGTTTACTAGGACTAGCGGGAGGAGGAGGAAGTCTTACGCAGTATTTT CASSLLGLAGGGGSLTQYF
- TRBJ2-5 - 14 TRBV9 TGTGCCAGCAGTTCTCCGGGACCAATAGAGACCCAGTACTTC CASSSPGPIETQYF
TRBD1 TRBJ2-7 - 12 TRBV7-9 TGTGCCAGCAGCCGGGACAGATACGAGCAGTACTTC CASSRDRYEQYF
- TRBJ2-2 - 12 TRBV6-9 TGTGCCAGCAGTTACAGGGACCGGGGAGCTGTTTTT CASSYRDRGAVF
TRBD2 TRBJ2-2 - 17 TRBV7-6 TGTGCCAGCAGTTACATTTCCCCGGGACTATCACCGGTAGAGCTGTTTTTT CASSYISPGLSPVELFF
- TRBJ2-1 - 16 TRBV5-1 TGCGCCAGCAGCGGGAGTGGGGGCGGAGGGTACAATGAGCAGTTCTTC CASSGSGGGGYNEQFF
- TRBJ1-1 few 12 TRBV2 TGTGCCAGCAGTTGGGCCGCGCCCGAAGCTTTCTTT CASSWAAPEAFF
TRBD2 TRBJ2-1 - 18 TRBV4-3 TGCGCCAGCAGCCAAGATCCTTTATCGACTAGCGGATCGAATGAGCAGTTCTTC CASSQDPLSTSGSNEQFF
- TRBJ2-1 - 15 TRBV5-1 TGCGCCAGCAGCTTGGACGGGCCTACCTACAATGAGCAGTTCTTC CASSLDGPTYNEQFF
- TRBJ2-6 - 17 TRBV28 TGTGCCAGCAGTTTTATGGACGCGTCCTCTGGGGCCAACGTCCTGACTTTC CASSFMDASSGANVLTF
- TRBJ1-1 large 13 TRBV5-5 TGTGCCAGCAGCTTGGACGCCTACACTGAAGCTTTCTTT CASSLDAYTEAFF
- TRBJ1-4 - 16 TRBV29-1 TGCAGCGTCGCCCAGACTCGGATGTCAAGTACCCGAGAGCTGTTTTTT CSVAQTRMSSTRELFF
TRBD2 TRBJ2-1 - 13 TRBV7-3 TGTGCCAGCAGCCTTACTAGCGTCAATGAGCAGTTCTTC CASSLTSVNEQFF
TRBD1 TRBJ1-4 once 14 TRBV19 TGTGCCAGTAGGGCCCGGGACAGCAATGAAAAACTGTTTTTT CASRARDSNEKLFF
- TRBJ1-1 - 13 TRBV19 TGTGCCAGTACACGGTCCCTAGGCACTGAAGCTTTCTTT CASTRSLGTEAFF
- TRBJ1-5 - 18 TRBV27 TGTGCCAGCAGTCTCCAGACACCGACGGACTATAGCAATCAGCCCCAGCATTTT CASSLQTPTDYSNQPQHF
- TRBJ2-7 few 15 TRBV5-6 TGTGCCAGCAGCTGGCGGACTATTAGCTCCTACGAGCAGTACTTC CASSWRTISSYEQYF
- TRBJ1-5 - 13 TRBV7-9 TGTGCCAGCAGCAATCTTGGGGATCAGCCCCAGCATTTT CASSNLGDQPQHF
- TRBJ2-6 - 14 TRBV7-2 TGTGCCAGCGGAAGTCTCAGTGGGGCCAACGTCCTGACTTTC CASGSLSGANVLTF
- TRBJ2-7 - 12 TRBV7-2 TGTGCCAGCAGCCCCGAGGAGTGCGAGCAGTACTTC CASSPEECEQYF
TRBD1 TRBJ1-6 - 18 TRBV27 TGTGCCAGCAGTTCACGGGACAGGGGGCCGTATAGCAATTCACCCCTCCACTTT CASSSRDRGPYSNSPLHF